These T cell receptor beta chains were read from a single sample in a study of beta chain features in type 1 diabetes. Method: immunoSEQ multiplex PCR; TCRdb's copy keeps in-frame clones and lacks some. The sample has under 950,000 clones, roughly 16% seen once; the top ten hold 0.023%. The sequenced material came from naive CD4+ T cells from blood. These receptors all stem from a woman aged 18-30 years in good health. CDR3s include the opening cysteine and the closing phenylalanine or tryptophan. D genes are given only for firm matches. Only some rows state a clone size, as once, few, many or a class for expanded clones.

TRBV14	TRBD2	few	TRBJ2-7	CASRLAPTYEQYF	TGTGCCAGCAGACTAGCGCCGACCTACGAGCAGTACTTC
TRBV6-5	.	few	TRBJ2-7	CASSMGGRYEQYF	TGTGCCAGCAGCATGGGGGGAAGGTACGAGCAGTACTTC
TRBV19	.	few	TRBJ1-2	CASSQRRAYGYTF	TGTGCCAGTAGTCAGCGTAGGGCCTATGGCTACACCTTC
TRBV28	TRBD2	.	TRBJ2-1	CASSSPGLGYNEQFF	TGTGCCAGCAGTTCCCCGGGACTAGGGTACAATGAGCAGTTCTTC
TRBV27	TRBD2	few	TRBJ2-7	CASSPRLAGMYEQYF	TGTGCCAGCAGTCCGCGACTAGCGGGAATGTACGAGCAGTACTTC
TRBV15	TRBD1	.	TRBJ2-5	CATSRVRGQGQETQYF	TGTGCCACCAGCAGAGTACGAGGACAGGGTCAAGAGACCCAGTACTTC
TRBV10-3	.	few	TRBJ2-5	CAISESRTGAQETQYF	TGTGCCATCAGTGAGTCGCGAACGGGGGCCCAAGAGACCCAGTACTTC
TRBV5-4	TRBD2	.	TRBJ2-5	CASSSEGLAVRETQYF	TGTGCCAGCAGCTCGGAGGGACTAGCGGTACGAGAGACCCAGTACTTC
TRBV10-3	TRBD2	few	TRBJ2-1	CAIRTSGRYNEQFF	TGTGCCATCAGGACTAGCGGGAGATACAATGAGCAGTTCTTC
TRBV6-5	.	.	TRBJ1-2	CASSYNGRNYGYTF	TGTGCCAGCAGTTACAACGGGCGTAACTATGGCTACACCTTC
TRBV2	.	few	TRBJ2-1	CASSDYRANEQFF	TGTGCCAGCAGCGACTACAGGGCAAATGAGCAGTTCTTC